The rows below give T cell receptor beta chains drawn from one sample of a study of blood T cell repertoires in COVID-19. Libraries were prepared by immunoSEQ multiplex PCR; TCRdb keeps only in-frame clonotypes and omits some of them. The sample lists about 220,000 clones; about 79% were seen once. Sequenced sample: PBMCs or T cells enriched from blood (not recorded which). The receptors were gathered from a woman aged 55-75 years who had recovered from COVID-19. Both conserved end residues are trimmed from each CDR3. Expanded clones get a size class; other rows say once, few or many, or leave the size out.

clone size,V gene,CDR3 length,CDR3 protein
-,TRBV24-1,10,ATSVSRPEAF
-,TRBV5-4,15,ASSPRPTNYEGDEQF
-,TRBV6-5,13,ASSYSGQGRREQF
once,TRBV5-1,15,ASSLDGSGGAADTQY
-,TRBV7-9,11,ASTRTANTEAF
-,TRBV7-9,13,ASSLLDRRDEKLF
-,TRBV6-2/TRBV6-3,15,ASSRGQGRGLNTEAF
-,TRBV3-1/TRBV3-2,15,ASSQGLAEVSYNEQF
few,TRBV7-2,12,ASSSQTSNYEQY
-,TRBV7-6,15,ASSLFYAGQGIHEQY
-,TRBV19,12,ASSPTGSGNTIY